The clone carrying this TCR beta chain occurred a few times. Its antigen is not identified. The data stem from a study of blood T cells in healthy people across ages. Study as a whole: Every two T cells gave about one barcoded beta molecule via template switching. Overall study findings and caveats: Naive and antigen-experienced cells could not be conclusively compared, given unsorted PBMCs.

CDR1 is LGHDT and CDR2 is YNNKEL in the germline V gene (reference sequence). The CDR3 runs 18 residues. V lost 4 bases to trimming and J lost 0 bases; unmatched junction nucleotides: 8. A second 7 to 11 cycle PCR used barcoded and J-beta primers. One entry per CDR3 protein results from TCRdb running MiXCR on the 5' RACE reads. The repertoire has around 500,000 distinct CDR3 sequences, more than 45% of them found once; the top ten carry 20% to 25%. Input material: blood. This chain connects TRBV3-1 to TRBJ2-6, with TRBD1 identical over 8 bases. The origin of this receptor is a man at least 80 years old in good health. The CDR3 nucleotides read TGTGCCAGCAGCCCTTGGACAGGGATGGACTCTGGGGCCAACGTCCTGACTTTC. Translating it yields CASSPWTGMDSGANVLTF. The full variable domain, with the rest looked up from reference TRBV3-1 and TRBJ2-6, is DTAVSQTPKYLVTQMGNDKSIKCEQNLGHDTMYWYKQDSKKFLKIMFSYNNKELIINETVPNRFSPKSPDKAHLNLHINSLELGDSAVYFCASSPWTGMDSGANVLTFGAGSRLTVL.